This paragraph covers one TCR beta chain sequence. V lost 0 bases to trimming and J lost 7 bases; unmatched junction nucleotides: 9. There are 16 residues in the CDR3. The germline gives CDR1 LGHNA, CDR2 YNFKEQ. These data are taken from a study of blood T cell repertoires in COVID-19. About the study: Samples of COVID-19 (acute and convalescent) were obtained from the United States, Italy and Spain. From T cells, B-cell-depleted T cells, or PBMCs came the material, which was cDNA or gDNA.

Assay: immunoSEQ multiplex PCR; the TCRdb copy retains only in-frame clones and omits some. Here the sample spans 150,000 to 200,000 clones, over 80% being singletons. Which cohort a participant joined came from the clinical history participants gave. A COVID-19 case was met by exposed participants within 2 weeks before study entry. The receptor was isolated from a man aged 65 to 79 who had been exposed to COVID-19. Sequencing was carried out using PBMCs or T cells enriched from blood (not recorded which). J is TRBJ2-5 and V is TRBV4-2, with 9 bases lining up with TRBD2. The CDR3 DNA sequence: TGTGCCAGCAGCCAAGATAGCGGGGGACGTTGGGGGACCCAGTACTTC. It translates to CASSQDSGGRWGTQYF.